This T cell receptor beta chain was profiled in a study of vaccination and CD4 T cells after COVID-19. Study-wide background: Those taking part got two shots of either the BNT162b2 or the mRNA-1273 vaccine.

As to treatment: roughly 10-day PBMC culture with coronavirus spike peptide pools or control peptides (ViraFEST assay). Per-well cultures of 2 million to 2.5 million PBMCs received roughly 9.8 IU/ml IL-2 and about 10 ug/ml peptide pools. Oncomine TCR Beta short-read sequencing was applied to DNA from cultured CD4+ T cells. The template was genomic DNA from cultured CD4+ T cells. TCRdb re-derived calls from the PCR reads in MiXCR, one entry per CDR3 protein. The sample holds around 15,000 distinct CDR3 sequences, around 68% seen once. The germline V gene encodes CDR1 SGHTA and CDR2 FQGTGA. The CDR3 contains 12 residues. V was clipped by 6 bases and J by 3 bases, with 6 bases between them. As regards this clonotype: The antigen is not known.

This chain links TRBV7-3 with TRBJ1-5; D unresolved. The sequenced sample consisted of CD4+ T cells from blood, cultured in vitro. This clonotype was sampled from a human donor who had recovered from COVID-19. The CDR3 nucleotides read TGTGCCAGCAGGTTCCCCAATCAGCCCCAGCATTTT. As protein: CASRFPNQPQHF.